The 22 T cell receptor beta chains in this list originate from one sample, sequenced in a study of Tregs in tolerant kidney transplant recipients. Here immunoSEQ multiplex PCR was the method, and the copy in TCRdb shows in-frame clones only, minus some. The listing records over 45,000 clones. The sequenced sample was CD4+ T cells from blood, obtained before the transplant. These TCRs come from a human donor who received a combined kidney and bone marrow transplant.

Of note for this clone: The read finishes 3 residues shy of the CDR3 end, and the germline J gene is used to complete it. The rearrangement joins TRBV20-1 to TRBJ2-7; 10 bases match TRBD1. The germline gives CDR1 DFQATT, CDR2 SNEGSKA (reference sequence). With 5 bases clipped from V and 6 bases from J, the junction kept 4 bases outside the gene matches. The CDR3 covers 12 residues. Incomplete CDR3 DNA: TGCAGTGCTTACGACAGGGGGCGCGAG. Protein sequence: CSAYDRGRE. The entire CDR3 reads CSAYDRGREQYF.

Concerning this clone: The DNA ends 3 residues before the CDR3 does, and the rest of the CDR3 is filled in from the germline J gene. The V gene is TRBV5-1, the J gene TRBJ2-3, with 7 nucleotides matching TRBD2. Germline V gives CDR1 SGHRS, CDR2 YFSETQ. This CDR3 has 16 residues. Trimming took 0 bases from V and 4 from J; bases not matched to a gene: 8. The covered CDR3 bases are TGCGCCAGCAGCTTGGAGGGGAGCGGGGTTGCAGATACG. This translates into CASSLEGSGVADT. The complete CDR3 protein is CASSLEGSGVADTQYF. Full variable domain (rest looked up from reference TRBV5-1 and TRBJ2-3): KAGVTQTPRYLIKTRGQQVTLSCSPISGHRSVSWYQQTPGQGLQFLFEYFSETQRNKGNFPGRFSGRQFSNSRSEMNVSTLELGDSALYLCASSLEGSGVADTQYFGPGTRLTVL.

Regarding this clone: The read terminates 3 residues before the CDR3 end, so the remaining end is supplied by the germline J gene. The chain couples TRBV14 to TRBJ2-5, with 8 bases lining up with TRBD1. This CDR3 contains 14 residues. Germline CDR1 reads SGHDN; CDR2 reads FVKESK. Trimming removed 6 bases from V and 4 bases from J; junction bases left unmatched: 7. Here the CDR3 reads CASRSQGAGETQYF. The part of the CDR3 DNA that was read is TGTGCCAGCAGGTCCCAGGGGGCAGGAGAGACC.

Concerning this clone: The CDR3 end is not reached by the read, which stops 3 residues before it; the germline J gene fills it in. This chain joins TRBV2 and TRBJ2-1, with a weak D call TRBD2 (5 bases). Looked up from germline, CDR1 is SNHLY and CDR2 is FYNNEI. This CDR3 is 15 amino acids long. Trimming removed 7 bases from V and 0 bases from J, with 13 bases in between. The DNA read from the CDR3 is TGTGCCAGCAAGCTACAAGCGGTCTCCTACAATGAG. Amino acid sequence: CASKLQAVSYNE. The whole CDR3 region reads CASKLQAVSYNEQFF.

The CDR3 is CSASPGTSPNNEQFF. The covered CDR3 bases are TGCAGTGCTAGCCCCGGGACTAGCCCTAACAATGAG. The rearrangement links TRBV20-1 to TRBJ2-1; TRBD2 agrees at 9 bases. Read coverage stops 3 residues before the CDR3 terminus; the germline J gene supplies the remainder. Germline CDR1 DFQATT, CDR2 SNEGSKA (reference sequence). The trim removed 3 bases at V and 5 bases at J, leaving 8 bases unmatched. The CDR3 runs to 15 residues.

Points on this clone: The read is 3 residues too short to cover the CDR3 end, so that end is filled in from the germline J gene. The chain employs TRBV7-8 and TRBJ2-3; weak D call: TRBD2 (7 bases). Germline V lookup: CDR1 SGHVS, CDR2 FQNEAQ. This CDR3 comprises 14 residues. V lost 1 base, J lost 5 bases, and 10 bases lay in between. The sequenced part of the CDR3 DNA is TGTGCCAGCAGCTTAGGGGGGGGCATAGATACG. Protein sequence: CASSLGGGIDT. The whole CDR3 reads CASSLGGGIDTQYF. Complete variable domain (other parts from reference TRBV7-8 and TRBJ2-3): GAGVSQSPRYKVAKRGQDVALRCDPISGHVSLFWYQQALGQGPEFLTYFQNEAQLDKSGLPSDRFFAERPEGSVSTLKIQRTQQEDSAVYLCASSLGGGIDTQYFGPGTRLTVL.

Concerning this clone: The sequenced fragment ends 3 residues before the CDR3 boundary, so the rest is inferred from the germline J gene. The chain links TRBV30 to TRBJ1-1; TRBD1 aligns across 7 bases. After removal of 4 bases from V and 4 bases from J, the junction contained 12 bases not matched to a gene. The CDR3 has 15 amino acids. Germline CDR1 reads GTSNPN; CDR2 reads SVGIG (reference sequence). CDR3 region: CAWNRDSGFGTEAFF. Partial CDR3 DNA: TGTGCCTGGAACCGGGACAGTGGGTTCGGCACTGAA.

CDR3 DNA (partial): TGCAGTGCTAGTGAAGAGCGGGAGGCAAACAATGAG. Translation gives CSASEEREANNE. The entire CDR3 sequence reads CSASEEREANNEQFF. This chain uses TRBV20-1 with TRBJ2-1; 9 nucleotides match TRBD2. Read sequence stops 3 residues before the CDR3 end, and the germline J gene provides the missing end. The CDR3 is 15 residues long. The germline CDR1 and CDR2 sequences are DFQATT and SNEGSKA (reference sequence). V lost 3 bases and J lost 5; bases outside the gene matches: 8.

Note on this clone: From the germline J gene comes the end of the CDR3, since the read stops 3 residues before it. The chain joins TRBV7-9 to TRBJ2-7; D not certain. Germline values: CDR1 SEHNR, CDR2 FQNEAQ (reference sequence). V lost 4 bases, J lost 3 bases, and 7 bases lay in between. This CDR3 is built from 12 residues. Partial CDR3 DNA: TGTGCCAGCAGCTATCTCAGCTACGAG. It codes for CASSYLSYE. The whole CDR3 protein reads CASSYLSYEQYF.

For this clone: Read coverage stops 3 residues before the CDR3 terminus; the germline J gene supplies the remainder. The V and J genes are TRBV30 and TRBJ2-4, with D uncertain. This CDR3 spans 11 amino acids. V gave up 2 bases and J gave up 6 bases, with 5 bases separating them. Germline V CDR1 and CDR2: GTSNPN, SVGIG (reference sequence). CDR3 amino acids: CAWSNRNIQYF. The sequenced part of the CDR3 DNA is TGTGCCTGGAGTAATAGAAACATT. Based on the CDR3 plus reference TRBV30 and TRBJ2-4, the full variable domain is SQTIHQWPATLVQPVGSPLSLECTVEGTSNPNLYWYRQAAGRGLQLLFYSVGIGQISSEVPQNLSASRPQDRQFILSSKKLLLSDSGFYLCAWSNRNIQYFGAGTRLSVL.

Worth noting for this clone: The read ends 3 residues before the CDR3 terminus; that terminus is restored from the germline J gene. The chain recombines TRBV7-6 with TRBJ2-3; 13 bases match TRBD2. The CDR3 consists of 18 residues. In germline, CDR1 is SGHVS, CDR2 FNYEAQ. The V gene end was trimmed by 8 bases and the J gene end by 5 bases; junction bases not matched to a gene: 16. The CDR3 loop reads CASGGTGLAGPGGDTQYF. CDR3 DNA, as far as it was read: TGTGCCAGCGGTGGGACGGGACTAGCGGGACCAGGGGGAGATACG.

Remarks on this clone: The sequenced fragment ends 3 residues before the CDR3 boundary, so the rest is inferred from the germline J gene. The chain recombines TRBV7-3 with TRBJ2-3; possible D gene TRBD2, 5 bases. CDR3 length equals 14 residues. Germline V gives CDR1 SGHTA, CDR2 FQGTGA. Trimming removed 4 bases at V and 6 bases at J, with 14 bases between. CDR3 DNA (partial): TGTGCCAGCAGCTCCCGGGATAGCGCGGATACG. Protein: CASSSRDSADT. The full CDR3 is CASSSRDSADTQYF.

As regards this clone: The CDR3 end lies 3 residues beyond the end of the read and is filled in from the germline J gene. V and J are TRBV19 and TRBJ2-2; D may be TRBD1 (5 bases). V dropped 4 bases and J dropped 1 base, with 13 bases sitting between them. CDR3 length equals 16 residues. In germline, CDR1 is LNHDA, CDR2 SQIVND (reference sequence). The CDR3 bases that were read are TGTGCCAGTAGTAAAGGGGCCGCTCAGAACACCGGGGAG. Protein: CASSKGAAQNTGE. The full CDR3 sequence reads CASSKGAAQNTGELFF. The full variable domain, in which reference TRBV19 and TRBJ2-2 provide the parts outside the CDR3, is DGGITQSPKYLFRKEGQNVTLSCEQNLNHDAMYWYRQDPGQGLRLIYYSQIVNDFQKGDIAEGYSVSREKKESFPLTVTSAQKNPTAFYLCASSKGAAQNTGELFFGEGSRLTVL.

For this clone: The read ends 3 residues before the CDR3 terminus; that terminus is restored from the germline J gene. The chain joins TRBV5-1 to TRBJ1-1; D perhaps matches TRBD1 (6 bases). In germline, CDR1 is SGHRS, CDR2 YFSETQ. This CDR3 has 13 amino acids. CDR3 sequence reads: CASSLALQGEAFF. The sequenced part of the CDR3 DNA is TGCGCCAGCAGCTTGGCCCTACAGGGAGAA.

Remarks on this clone: The CDR3 extends 3 residues past the end of the read, so its final part is completed from the germline J gene. The chain uses TRBV30 and TRBJ2-7, with 12 bases aligning to TRBD2. Germline CDR1 is GTSNPN and CDR2 is SVGIG (reference sequence). V lost 0 bases and J lost 3; bases outside the gene matches: 0. The CDR3 totals 14 residues. This CDR3 is CAWSVLAGGYEQYF. The part of the CDR3 DNA that was read is TGTGCCTGGAGTGTACTAGCGGGAGGCTACGAG. Full variable domain (missing parts from reference TRBV30 and TRBJ2-7): SQTIHQWPATLVQPVGSPLSLECTVEGTSNPNLYWYRQAAGRGLQLLFYSVGIGQISSEVPQNLSASRPQDRQFILSSKKLLLSDSGFYLCAWSVLAGGYEQYFGPGTRLTVT.

About this clone itself: The read ends 3 residues early relative to the CDR3; the germline J gene fills the gap. The chain recombines TRBV2 with TRBJ2-1; no clear D. V gave up 8 bases and J gave up 0 bases, with 14 bases separating them. Per the germline V gene, CDR1 is SNHLY and CDR2 is FYNNEI. The CDR3 length is 15 residues. CDR3 DNA (partial): TGTGCCAGCCTACCCCCGGGTGGCTCCTACAATGAG. Encoded protein: CASLPPGGSYNE. The entire CDR3 reads CASLPPGGSYNEQFF. The full variable domain, with the rest looked up from reference TRBV2 and TRBJ2-1, is EPEVTQTPSHQVTQMGQEVILRCVPISNHLYFYWYRQILGQKVEFLVSFYNNEISEKSEIFDDQFSVERPDGSNFTLKIRSTKLEDSAMYFCASLPPGGSYNEQFFGPGTRLTVL.

Notes on this clone: The sequenced fragment ends 3 residues before the CDR3 boundary, so the rest is inferred from the germline J gene. J is TRBJ2-7 and V is TRBV20-1; 8 bases agree with TRBD1. The CDR3 extends over 15 amino acids. CDR1 DFQATT and CDR2 SNEGSKA come from the germline V gene (reference sequence). Trimming took 0 bases from V and 1 from J; bases not matched to a gene: 5. The sequenced part of the CDR3 DNA is TGCAGTGCTAGAGATCTCAGGACAGGGTCCTACGAG. Translated: CSARDLRTGSYE. The full-length CDR3 reads as CSARDLRTGSYEQYF.

A word on this clone: The sequence runs out 3 residues before the end of the CDR3; the remainder is reconstructed from the germline J gene. The J gene is TRBJ2-3, the V gene TRBV7-3, with D possibly matching TRBD1 (5 bases). The CDR3 is 14 amino acids. CDR1 and CDR2 (germline): SGHTA, FQGTGA. Trimming stripped 4 bases from V and 3 bases from J, with 11 bases between. CDR3 DNA (partial): TGTGCCAGCAGCTCCAGTCCAGGGACAGATACG. Translating gives CASSSSPGTDT. The full CDR3 protein reads CASSSSPGTDTQYF.

Concerning this clone: Sequencing ends 3 residues short of the CDR3 end; the germline J gene provides the rest. The chain employs TRBV7-2 and TRBJ1-2; D possibly corresponds to TRBD1 (6 bases). CDR3 length equals 15 residues. CDR1 SGHTA and CDR2 FQGNSA come from the germline V gene. The germline V and J ends were trimmed by 5 bases and 4 bases, with 17 bases remaining between them. The CDR3 sequence is CASSPYRVEGYGYTF. The sequenced CDR3 bases are TGTGCCAGCAGCCCCTACAGGGTTGAGGGCTATGGC. Full variable domain (remainder filled in from reference TRBV7-2 and TRBJ1-2): GAGVSQSPSNKVTEKGKDVELRCDPISGHTALYWYRQSLGQGLEFLIYFQGNSAPDKSGLPSDRFSAERTGGSVSTLTIQRTQQEDSAVYLCASSPYRVEGYGYTFGSGTRLTVV.

In regard to this clone: The read is 3 residues too short to cover the CDR3 end, so that end is filled in from the germline J gene. The chain recombines TRBV20-1 with TRBJ2-5; 13 bases align to TRBD2. Germline V gene data show CDR1 as DFQATT and CDR2 as SNEGSKA (reference sequence). The CDR3 is 15 residues long. With 3 bases clipped from V and 5 bases from J, the junction kept 6 bases outside the gene matches. The part of the CDR3 DNA that was read is TGCAGTGCTAGCCGGACTAGCGGGAGATCGGAGACC. Amino acids: CSASRTSGRSET. The entire CDR3 sequence reads CSASRTSGRSETQYF.

In regard to this clone: The read is 3 residues too short to cover the CDR3 end, so that end is filled in from the germline J gene. V usage is TRBV5-4 and J usage is TRBJ2-5; 7 nucleotides match TRBD2. Trimming took 0 bases from V and 3 from J; bases not matched to a gene: 5. Per germline, CDR1 SGHNT and CDR2 YYREEE (reference sequence). This CDR3 spans 15 amino acids. CDR3 in amino acids: CASSLAGGRKETQYF. Incomplete CDR3 DNA: TGTGCCAGCAGCTTGGCGGGGGGTCGGAAAGAGACC.

The CDR3 reads CASSSTSASSYEQYF. CDR3 DNA, as far as it was read: TGTGCCAGCAGCTCGACTAGCGCGAGCTCCTACGAG. The J gene is TRBJ2-7, the V gene TRBV13, with 8 bases aligning to TRBD2. Read data end 3 residues before the CDR3 end; the end is taken from the germline J gene. The CDR3 is 15 amino acids. CDR1 and CDR2 (germline): PRHDT, FYEKMQ (reference sequence). The junction had 5 bases not matched to a gene; V was cut back by 4 bases and J by 0 bases.